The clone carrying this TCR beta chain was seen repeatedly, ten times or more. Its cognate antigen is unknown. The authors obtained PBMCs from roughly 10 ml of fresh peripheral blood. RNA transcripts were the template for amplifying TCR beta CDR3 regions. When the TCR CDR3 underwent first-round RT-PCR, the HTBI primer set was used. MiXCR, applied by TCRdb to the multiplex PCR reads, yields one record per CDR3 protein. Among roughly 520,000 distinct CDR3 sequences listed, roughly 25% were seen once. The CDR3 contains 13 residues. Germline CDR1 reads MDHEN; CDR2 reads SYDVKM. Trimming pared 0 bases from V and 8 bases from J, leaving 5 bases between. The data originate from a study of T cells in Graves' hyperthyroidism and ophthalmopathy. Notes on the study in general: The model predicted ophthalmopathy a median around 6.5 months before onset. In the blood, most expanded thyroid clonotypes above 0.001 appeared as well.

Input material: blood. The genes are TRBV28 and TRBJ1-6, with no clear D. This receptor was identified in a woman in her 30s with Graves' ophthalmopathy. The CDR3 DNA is TGTGCCAGCAGTTTATGGGTGGATTCACCCCTCCACTTT. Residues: CASSLWVDSPLHF.